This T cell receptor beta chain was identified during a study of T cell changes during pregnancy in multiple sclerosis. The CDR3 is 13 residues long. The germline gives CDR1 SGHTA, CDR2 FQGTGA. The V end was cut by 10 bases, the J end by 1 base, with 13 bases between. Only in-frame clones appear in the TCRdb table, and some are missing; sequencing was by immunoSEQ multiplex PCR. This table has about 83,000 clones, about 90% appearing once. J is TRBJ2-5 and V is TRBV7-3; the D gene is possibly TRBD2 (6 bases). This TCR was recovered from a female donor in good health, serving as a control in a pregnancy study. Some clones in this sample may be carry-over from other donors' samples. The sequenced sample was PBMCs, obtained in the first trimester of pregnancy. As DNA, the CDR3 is TGTGCCACAGGTCGGGGGACCCAAGAGACCCAGTACTTC. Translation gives CATGRGTQETQYF.